The subject of this entry is one TCR beta chain. These data belong to a study of T cell repertoires in cytomegalovirus infection. TCRdb re-analysed the reads in MiXCR, keeping a single row per CDR3 protein. The data show 740,000 or so distinct CDR3 sequences, with about a third seen just once and around 2.8% held by the top ten. The CDR3 length is 15 residues. Germline trimming cut 5 bases from V and 0 bases from J; bases unmatched to any gene: 6. Germline V gene lookup returns CDR1 SGHVS and CDR2 FQNEAQ. The rearrangement links TRBV7-8 to TRBJ2-7, with 8 nucleotides matching TRBD1. Sequencing used PBMCs. This receptor was obtained from a human donor in good health (CMV status not recorded). Some clones in this sample may be carry-over from other donors' samples. CDR3 DNA: TGTGCCAGCAGCCCAGGGGGCAGTAGCTCCTACGAGCAGTACTTC. Translation: CASSPGGSSSYEQYF.